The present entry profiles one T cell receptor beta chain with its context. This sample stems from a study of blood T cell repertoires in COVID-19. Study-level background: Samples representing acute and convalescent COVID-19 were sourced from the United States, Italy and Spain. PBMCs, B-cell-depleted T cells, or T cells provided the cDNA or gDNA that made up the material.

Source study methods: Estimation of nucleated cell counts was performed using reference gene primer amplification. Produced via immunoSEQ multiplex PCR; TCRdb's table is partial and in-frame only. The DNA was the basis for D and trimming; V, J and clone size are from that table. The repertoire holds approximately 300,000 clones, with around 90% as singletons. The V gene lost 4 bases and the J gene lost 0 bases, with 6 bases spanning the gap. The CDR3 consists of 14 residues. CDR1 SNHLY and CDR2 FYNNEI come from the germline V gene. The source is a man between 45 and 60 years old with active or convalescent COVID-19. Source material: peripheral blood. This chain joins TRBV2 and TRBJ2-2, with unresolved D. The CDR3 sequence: CASSVQSNTGELFF. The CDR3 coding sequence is TGTGCCAGCAGTGTCCAGTCGAACACCGGGGAGCTGTTTTTT.